Following are 18 T cell receptor beta chains from one sample sequenced in a study of T cell repertoires in cytomegalovirus infection. TCRdb re-analysed the reads in MiXCR, keeping a single row per CDR3 protein. The repertoire includes 750,000 to 950,000 distinct CDR3 sequences, almost 30% of them detected once, and over 10% sits in the top ten. These receptors' targets are unknown. This sample comprised cultured CD8+ T cells from PBMCs, obtained from culture after CMV antigen stimulation. These receptors all stem from a human donor in good health (CMV status not recorded). Some clones in this sample may be carry-over from other donors' samples.

This clonotype appeared a few times. V usage is TRBV10-3 and J usage is TRBJ2-3, with D possibly matching TRBD1 (5 bases). This CDR3 has 15 residues. Germline assignment: CDR1 ENHRY and CDR2 SYGVKD. V lost 10 bases, J lost 0 bases, and 17 bases lay in between. The CDR3 loop reads CATLDTTTSTDTQYF. In DNA form, the CDR3 reads TGTGCCACTTTGGACACGACCACTAGCACAGATACGCAGTATTTT.

In its sample, this clonotype was seen a few times. The chain uses TRBV12-3 or TRBV12-4 and TRBJ1-4; maybe TRBD1 (5 bases). The CDR3 length is 15 residues. Trimming cost V 1 base and J 7 bases, with 13 bases left between them. CDR3 region: CASSLGDWGGEKLFF. The CDR3 DNA sequence: TGTGCCAGCAGTTTAGGGGACTGGGGTGGTGAAAAACTGTTTTTT.

This clonotype was seen repeatedly, ten times or more. This chain's CDR3 is CASSPYNEQFF. In nucleotides, the CDR3 is TGTGCCAGCAGCCCTTACAATGAGCAGTTCTTC. This chain connects TRBV6-2 or TRBV6-3 to TRBJ2-1; no definite D call. Trimming removed 6 bases at V and 4 bases at J, with 4 bases between. CDR3 length: 11 residues. CDR1 and CDR2 from the germline V gene are MNHEY and SVGEGT.

This clonotype was found many times. This chain connects TRBV5-1 to TRBJ2-1; 10 bases agree with TRBD2. Per germline, CDR1 SGHRS and CDR2 YFSETQ. This CDR3 spans 15 amino acids. V trimming: 6 bases; J trimming: 9 bases; junction bases outside the gene matches: 12. As DNA, the CDR3 is TGCGCCAGCACCCGTCGTAGCGGGGGGCCCCCTGAGCAGTTCTTC. It encodes CASTRRSGGPPEQFF. Full variable domain (missing parts from reference TRBV5-1 and TRBJ2-1): KAGVTQTPRYLIKTRGQQVTLSCSPISGHRSVSWYQQTPGQGLQFLFEYFSETQRNKGNFPGRFSGRQFSNSRSEMNVSTLELGDSALYLCASTRRSGGPPEQFFGPGTRLTVL.

Notes on this clonotype: This may come from a read error, since a much larger clone is one base off. The V gene is TRBV7-2, the J gene TRBJ2-7; tentatively, D is TRBD2 (5 bases). The CDR3 spans 15 residues. The germline V gene encodes CDR1 SGHTA and CDR2 FQGNSA. V was trimmed by 2 bases and J by 8 bases, leaving 19 bases between them. CDR3 sequence: CASSLRGLQLHKQYF. The CDR3 DNA follows: TGTGCCAGCAGCTTAAGAGGGCTTCAACTCCACAAGCAGTACTTC.

The chain couples TRBV4-1 to TRBJ2-7; 8 positions match TRBD2. This CDR3 has 15 residues. The V segment lost 3 bases and the J segment 2 bases; nucleotides outside the gene matches: 6. Germline V gives CDR1 MGHRA, CDR2 YSYEKL. The CDR3 loop is CASSQVAGGAYEQYF. The CDR3 coding sequence is TGCGCCAGCAGCCAGGTGGCGGGGGGTGCCTACGAGCAGTACTTC.

The CDR3: CASSASRDRGNSPLHF. CDR3 nucleotides: TGTGCCAGCAGCGCCAGCCGGGACAGGGGTAATTCACCCCTCCACTTT. The rearrangement joins TRBV9 to TRBJ1-6; TRBD1 agrees at 10 bases. Germline V gene lookup returns CDR1 SGDLS and CDR2 YYNGEE. The CDR3 length is 16 residues. The J segment lost 6 bases and the V segment lost 3 bases, leaving 6 bases of the junction unmatched.

The J gene is TRBJ2-7, the V gene TRBV5-6; TRBD2 agrees at 8 bases. Germline V gives CDR1 SGHDT, CDR2 YYEEEE. The CDR3 spans 15 residues. After removal of 2 bases from V and 1 base from J, the junction contained 5 bases not matched to a gene. CDR3 coding DNA: TGTGCCAGCAGCTTCGGGACTAGTCCGTCCTACGAGCAGTACGTC. Encoded protein: CASSFGTSPSYEQYV.

This clonotype has a handful of counts. The CDR3 here is CASSLEGAGEKLFF. DNA of the CDR3: TGCGCCAGCAGCTTGGAGGGGGCTGGTGAAAAACTGTTTTTT. The V call is TRBV5-1, the J call TRBJ1-4; the match to TRBD1 covers 7 bases. CDR3 length: 14 amino acids. Germline V gene sequence: CDR1 SGHRS, CDR2 YFSETQ. Losses at the gene ends were 0 bases for V and 7 bases for J; bases not matched to a gene: 3. Looking up the rest from reference TRBV5-1 and TRBJ1-4 gives the full variable domain: KAGVTQTPRYLIKTRGQQVTLSCSPISGHRSVSWYQQTPGQGLQFLFEYFSETQRNKGNFPGRFSGRQFSNSRSEMNVSTLELGDSALYLCASSLEGAGEKLFFGSGTQLSVL.

This clonotype was detected a few times. The V and J genes are TRBV9 and TRBJ1-2, with no clear D. Per germline, CDR1 SGDLS and CDR2 YYNGEE. V lost 0 bases, J lost 5 bases, and 14 bases lay in between. The CDR3 spans 15 residues. The CDR3 coding sequence is TGTGCCAGCAGCGTAGGGGTGTCGGGTGGATATGGCTACACCTTC. Protein: CASSVGVSGGYGYTF.

In this sample, this clonotype turned up a few times. CDR3: CASSSPGLAGEGTTGELFF. CDR3 bases: TGTGCCAGCAGCTCCCCGGGACTAGCGGGGGAGGGGACCACCGGGGAGCTGTTTTTT. V and J are TRBV7-8 and TRBJ2-2; TRBD2 agrees at 14 bases. The CDR3 contains 19 residues. After removal of 4 bases from V and 4 bases from J, the junction contained 11 bases not matched to a gene. In germline, CDR1 is SGHVS, CDR2 FQNEAQ.

The chain recombines TRBV7-4 with TRBJ2-5; 8 bases fit TRBD2. The CDR3 contains 14 residues. The V and J ends lost 6 bases and 2 bases, in that order; junction bases with no gene match: 5. The germline CDR1 and CDR2 sequences are SGHVT and SQSDAQ. The CDR3 DNA reads TGTGCCAGCAGGTCACCGGGGGGGCAAGAGACCCAGTACTTC. This translates into CASRSPGGQETQYF.

The V call is TRBV6-1, the J call TRBJ2-5; 8 bases line up with TRBD1. Losses at the gene ends were 4 bases for V and 5 bases for J; bases not matched to a gene: 6. The CDR3 extends over 14 amino acids. Germline CDR1 MNHNS, CDR2 SASEGT. CDR3 in DNA: TGTGCCAGCAGTGGACAGGGGAATACGGAGACCCAGTACTTC. Protein product: CASSGQGNTETQYF.

This clonotype came up a few times. The rearrangement uses TRBV27 and TRBJ2-7; D might be TRBD1 or TRBD2, each matching 5 bases. This CDR3 region has 14 residues. CDR1 MNHEY and CDR2 SMNVEV come from the germline V gene (reference sequence). V was trimmed by 3 bases and J by 1 base, leaving 10 bases between them. CDR3: CASSLRGPSYEQYV. CDR3 DNA sequence: TGTGCCAGCAGTTTGAGGGGCCCGTCCTACGAGCAGTACGTC.

On this clonotype itself: A much larger clone differs by one base, so this may be a read error. The genes are TRBV7-6 and TRBJ2-7, with 9 bases aligning to TRBD1. The CDR3 sequence is 14 residues long. V dropped 4 bases and J dropped 2; count of bases not matched to a gene: 3. The germline V gene encodes CDR1 SGHVS and CDR2 FNYEAQ. The CDR3 nucleotides read TGTGCCAGCAGCTCCCGGACAGGGGCCTACGAGCAGTACTTC. Its protein product is CASSSRTGAYEQYF.

This chain joins TRBV7-9 and TRBJ2-1, with TRBD2 as a possible D gene (6 bases). Per germline, CDR1 SEHNR and CDR2 FQNEAQ (reference sequence). The CDR3 is 14 residues long. V was clipped by 3 bases and J by 6 bases, with 12 bases between them. This chain's CDR3 is CASSFVVGGNEQFF. Written as DNA, the CDR3 is TGTGCCAGCAGCTTTGTGGTGGGGGGCAATGAGCAGTTCTTC.

Only a few counts were recorded for this clonotype. The genes are TRBV7-9 and TRBJ2-1; D may be TRBD1 or TRBD2 (5 bases each). Germline V gene lookup returns CDR1 SEHNR and CDR2 FQNEAQ (reference sequence). The V and J ends lost 3 bases and 9 bases respectively, with 18 bases between them. The CDR3 runs 15 residues. In nucleotides, the CDR3 is TGTGCCAGCAGCTTGCCCGGGACCGAAGTAGGTGAGCAGTTCTTC. Translation: CASSLPGTEVGEQFF. Based on the CDR3 plus reference TRBV7-9 and TRBJ2-1, the full variable domain is DTGVSQNPRHKITKRGQNVTFRCDPISEHNRLYWYRQTLGQGPEFLTYFQNEAQLEKSRLLSDRFSAERPKGSFSTLEIQRTEQGDSAMYLCASSLPGTEVGEQFFGPGTRLTVL.

The chain joins TRBV19 to TRBJ1-5, with D possibly being TRBD1 (5 bases). Germline CDR1 and CDR2: LNHDA and SQIVND (reference sequence). V shed 5 bases and J shed 1 base, with 12 bases lying between them. This CDR3 has 15 amino acids. The CDR3 coding sequence is TGTGCCAGTAGTCGAATCCGGGACAGCAATCAGCCCCAGCATTTT. Encoded protein: CASSRIRDSNQPQHF. The full variable domain, completed using reference TRBV19 and TRBJ1-5, is DGGITQSPKYLFRKEGQNVTLSCEQNLNHDAMYWYRQDPGQGLRLIYYSQIVNDFQKGDIAEGYSVSREKKESFPLTVTSAQKNPTAFYLCASSRIRDSNQPQHFGDGTRLSIL.